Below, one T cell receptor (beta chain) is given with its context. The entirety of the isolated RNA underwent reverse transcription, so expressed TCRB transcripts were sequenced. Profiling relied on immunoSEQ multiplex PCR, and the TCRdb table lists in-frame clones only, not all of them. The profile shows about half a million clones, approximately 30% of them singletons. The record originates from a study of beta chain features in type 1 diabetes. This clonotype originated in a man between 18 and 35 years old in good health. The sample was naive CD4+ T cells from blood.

CDR3 residues: CASSPPSGGRGYNEQFF. CDR3 coding DNA: TGTGCCAGCTCACCACCTTCTGGCGGGAGAGGTTACAATGAGCAGTTCTTC. This sequence joins TRBV18 and TRBJ2-1; TRBD2 matches at 7 bases. J lost 4 bases, V lost 0 bases, and 9 bases had no gene match. CDR3 size: 17 residues. Germline V lookup: CDR1 KGHSH, CDR2 LQKENI.